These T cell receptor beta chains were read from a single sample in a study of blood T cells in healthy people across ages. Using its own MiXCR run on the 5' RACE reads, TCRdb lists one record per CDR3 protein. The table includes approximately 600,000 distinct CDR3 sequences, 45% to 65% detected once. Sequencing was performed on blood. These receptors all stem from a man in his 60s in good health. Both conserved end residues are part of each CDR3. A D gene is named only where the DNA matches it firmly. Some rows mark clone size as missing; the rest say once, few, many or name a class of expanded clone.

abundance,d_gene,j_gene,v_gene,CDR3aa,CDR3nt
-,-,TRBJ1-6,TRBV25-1,CASTLGGTYSPLHF,TGTGCCAGCACTCTCGGGGGGACCTATTCACCCCTCCACTTT
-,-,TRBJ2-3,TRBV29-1,CSGVWGRSTDTQYF,TGCAGCGGTGTGTGGGGGAGGAGCACAGATACGCAGTATTTT
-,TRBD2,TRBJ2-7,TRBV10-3,CAITVTREGGEQYF,TGTGCCATCACCGTCACTAGGGAGGGTGGCGAGCAGTACTTC
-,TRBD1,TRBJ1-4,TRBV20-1,CSARVRDRGEWDEKPFF,TGCAGTGCTAGGGTTAGGGACAGGGGCGAATGGGATGAAAAACCGTTTTTT
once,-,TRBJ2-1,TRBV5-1,CASSLVEYEQFF,TGCGCCAGCAGCTTGGTGGAGTATGAGCAGTTCTTC
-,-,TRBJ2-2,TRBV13,CASSLPRRELFF,TGTGCCAGCAGCCTGCCCCGCCGGGAGCTGTTTTTT
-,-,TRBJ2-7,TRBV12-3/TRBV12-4,CVSSLGLSSYEQYF,TGTGTCAGCAGTTTGGGTCTTAGCTCCTACGAGCAGTACTTC
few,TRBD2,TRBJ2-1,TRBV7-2,CASSFSGSSYNEQFF,TGTGCCAGCAGCTTTAGCGGGAGCTCCTACAATGAGCAGTTCTTC
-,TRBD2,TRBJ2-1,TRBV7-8,CASSPGPGQGSSGSYNEQFF,TGTGCCAGCAGCCCAGGGCCCGGGCAGGGATCTAGCGGCTCCTACAATGAGCAGTTCTTC
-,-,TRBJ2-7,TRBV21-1,CASGDGTDSYEQYF,TGTGCCTCCGGGGACGGGACGGACTCCTACGAGCAGTACTTC
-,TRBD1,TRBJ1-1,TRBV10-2,CASSSTGDSEAFF,TGCGCCAGCAGTTCGACAGGGGATTCTGAAGCTTTCTTT
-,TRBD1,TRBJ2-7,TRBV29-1,CSVANRGPYEQYF,TGCAGCGTTGCCAACAGGGGACCCTACGAGCAGTACTTC
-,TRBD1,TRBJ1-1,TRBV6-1,CASSPHGTVNTEAFF,TGTGCCAGCAGTCCCCATGGGACAGTGAACACTGAAGCTTTCTTT
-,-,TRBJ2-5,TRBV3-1,CASSPTAGPDETQYF,TGTGCCAGCAGCCCGACGGCCGGACCCGACGAGACCCAGTACTTC
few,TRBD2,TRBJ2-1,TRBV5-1,CASQWSLAGGPGEQFF,TGCGCCAGCCAGTGGTCCCTAGCGGGGGGTCCTGGTGAGCAGTTCTTC
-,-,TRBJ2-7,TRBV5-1,CASSQSTGNTYEQYF,TGCGCCAGCAGCCAGTCAACAGGAAATACCTACGAGCAGTACTTC
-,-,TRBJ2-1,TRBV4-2,CASSVPGANEQFF,TGTGCCAGCAGCGTCCCAGGGGCGAATGAGCAGTTCTTC
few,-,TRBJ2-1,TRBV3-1,CASSPTTGQGANEQFF,TGTGCCAGCAGCCCAACGACGGGACAAGGGGCCAATGAGCAGTTCTTC
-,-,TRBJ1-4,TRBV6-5,CASRLDAGANEKLFF,TGTGCCAGCAGATTAGACGCAGGGGCTAATGAAAAACTGTTTTTT
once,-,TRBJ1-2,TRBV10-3,CAISPRWAASADGYTF,TGTGCCATCAGTCCTCGTTGGGCGGCCTCGGCAGATGGCTACACCTTC
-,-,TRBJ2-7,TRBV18,CASSPPREAQYF,TGTGCCAGCTCACCACCGAGGGAGGCCCAGTACTTC
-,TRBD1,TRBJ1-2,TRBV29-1,CSVGEDRASYGYTF,TGCAGCGTTGGGGAGGACAGGGCATCGTATGGCTACACCTTC
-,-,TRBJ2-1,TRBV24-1,CATSDFRTEGNEQFF,TGTGCCACCAGTGATTTTAGGACAGAGGGCAATGAGCAGTTCTTC
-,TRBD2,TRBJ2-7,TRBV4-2,CASSQDPVGLADLSYEQYF,TGTGCCAGCAGCCAAGATCCTGTGGGACTAGCGGACCTCTCCTACGAGCAGTACTTC
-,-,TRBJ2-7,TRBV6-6,CASSYAAGSIYEQYF,TGTGCCAGCAGCTACGCCGCCGGGAGCATCTACGAGCAGTACTTC
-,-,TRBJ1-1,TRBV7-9,CASTLQGIGTEAFF,TGTGCCAGCACCCTCCAGGGGATTGGGACTGAAGCTTTCTTT
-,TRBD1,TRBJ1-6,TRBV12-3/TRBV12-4,CASSRDRDYNSPLHF,TGTGCCAGCAGCCGGGACAGGGATTATAATTCACCCCTCCACTTT
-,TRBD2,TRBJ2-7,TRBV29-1,CSARTSGGLYEQYF,TGCAGCGCCCGGACTAGCGGGGGGCTCTACGAGCAGTACTTC
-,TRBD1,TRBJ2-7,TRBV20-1,CSARSLRDRGFYEQYF,TGCAGTGCTCGTTCACTCCGGGACAGGGGTTTCTACGAGCAGTACTTC
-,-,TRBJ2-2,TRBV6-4,CASSGTFGELFF,TGTGCCAGCAGTGGGACCTTCGGGGAGCTGTTTTTT
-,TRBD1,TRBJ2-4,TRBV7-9,CASSGEGTGSILAKNIQYF,TGTGCCAGCAGCGGAGAAGGGACAGGGTCGATCCTAGCCAAAAACATTCAGTACTTC
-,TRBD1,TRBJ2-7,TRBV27,CASTRTGGHEQYF,TGTGCCAGCACCAGGACAGGGGGCCACGAGCAGTACTTC
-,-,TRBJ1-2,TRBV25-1,CASRRADGYTF,TGTGCCAGCAGGAGGGCTGATGGCTACACCTTC
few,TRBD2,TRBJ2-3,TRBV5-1,CASSTRTSGSPDTQYF,TGCGCCAGCAGCACCAGGACTAGCGGGAGCCCAGATACGCAGTATTTT
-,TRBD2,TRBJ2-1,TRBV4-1,CASSRNTDASGGLYNEQFF,TGCGCCAGCAGCCGTAATACAGACGCGAGCGGGGGGTTATACAATGAGCAGTTCTTC
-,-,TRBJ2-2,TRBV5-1,CASSPTQIGELFF,TGCGCCAGCAGCCCCACCCAGATAGGGGAGCTGTTTTTT
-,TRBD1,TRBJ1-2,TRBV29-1,CSVKFGTAWFGGSYTF,TGCAGCGTCAAATTCGGGACAGCTTGGTTTGGGGGAAGCTACACCTTC
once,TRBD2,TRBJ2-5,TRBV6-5,CASSRGDYKYF,TGTGCCAGCTCACGCGGGGACTACAAGTACTTC
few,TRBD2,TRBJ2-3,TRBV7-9,CASSQRTSGGTDTQYF,TGTGCCAGCAGCCAAAGAACTAGCGGGGGGACAGATACGCAGTATTTT
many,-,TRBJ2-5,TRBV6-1,CATGTEHETQYF,TGTGCCACCGGGACGGAACACGAGACCCAGTACTTC
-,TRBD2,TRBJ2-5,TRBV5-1,CASSLSPPGGGGLETQYF,TGCGCCAGCAGCTTGTCGCCTCCGGGGGGGGGCGGATTAGAGACCCAGTACTTC
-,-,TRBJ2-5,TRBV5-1,CASSVAGMSGTQYF,TGCGCCAGCAGCGTGGCAGGGATGTCGGGGACCCAGTACTTC
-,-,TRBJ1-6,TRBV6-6,CASNIQGSASPLHF,TGTGCCAGTAATATACAGGGTTCGGCGTCACCCCTCCACTTT
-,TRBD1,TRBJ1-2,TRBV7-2,CASSLEGAGRGYTF,TGTGCCAGCAGCTTAGAGGGGGCCGGACGAGGCTACACCTTC
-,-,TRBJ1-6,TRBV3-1,CASSPTGNSPLHF,TGTGCCAGCAGTCCTACAGGGAATTCACCCCTCCACTTT
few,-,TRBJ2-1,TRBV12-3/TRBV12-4,CASSRSARYNEQFF,TGTGCCAGCAGTAGGAGCGCCCGATACAATGAGCAGTTCTTC
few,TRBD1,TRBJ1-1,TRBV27,CASSPDRANTEAFF,TGTGCCAGCAGTCCGGACAGGGCGAACACTGAAGCTTTCTTT
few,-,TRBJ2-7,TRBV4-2,CASSQGGRSSYEQYF,TGTGCCAGCAGCCAGGGCGGCAGGAGCTCCTACGAGCAGTACTTC
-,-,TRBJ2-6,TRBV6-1,CASSPGTTRANVLTF,TGTGCCAGCAGCCCCGGGACAACAAGGGCCAACGTCCTGACTTTC
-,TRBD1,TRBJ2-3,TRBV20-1,CSATLWGTGSTDTQYF,TGCAGTGCCACCCTCTGGGGGACAGGGTCTACAGATACGCAGTATTTT
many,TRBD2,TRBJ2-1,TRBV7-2,CASSLTSGGHNEQFF,TGTGCCAGCAGCTTAACTAGCGGGGGACACAATGAGCAGTTCTTC
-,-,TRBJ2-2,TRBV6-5,CASSRVTGNTGELFF,TGTGCCAGCAGCCGCGTTACAGGCAACACCGGGGAGCTGTTTTTT
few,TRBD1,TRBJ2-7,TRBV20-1,CSARDREYEQYF,TGCAGTGCTAGGGACAGGGAGTACGAGCAGTACTTC
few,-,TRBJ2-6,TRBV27,CASSLRTVWSGANVLTF,TGTGCCAGCAGTCTGAGGACAGTTTGGTCTGGGGCCAACGTCCTGACTTTC
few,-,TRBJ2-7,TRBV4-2,CASSAPGLSYEQYF,TGTGCCAGCAGCGCTCCCGGCCTTTCCTACGAGCAGTACTTC
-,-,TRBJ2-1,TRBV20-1,CSVPRLAEYNEQFF,TGCAGTGTTCCTCGCCTAGCCGAATACAATGAGCAGTTCTTC
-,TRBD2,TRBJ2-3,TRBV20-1,CSARTTSGGTDTQYF,TGCAGTGCTCGAACGACTAGCGGAGGCACAGATACGCAGTATTTT
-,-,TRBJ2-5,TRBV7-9,CASSPLSRGETQYF,TGTGCCAGCAGCCCTCTTTCCAGGGGAGAGACCCAGTACTTC
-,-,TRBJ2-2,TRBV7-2,CASSLLPKTLRGELFF,TGTGCCAGCAGCCTACTGCCTAAGACTCTACGCGGGGAGCTGTTTTTT
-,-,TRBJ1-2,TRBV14,CASSLYSTGSLPYGYTF,TGTGCCAGCAGCCTTTATTCTACAGGGTCTCTGCCCTATGGCTACACCTTC